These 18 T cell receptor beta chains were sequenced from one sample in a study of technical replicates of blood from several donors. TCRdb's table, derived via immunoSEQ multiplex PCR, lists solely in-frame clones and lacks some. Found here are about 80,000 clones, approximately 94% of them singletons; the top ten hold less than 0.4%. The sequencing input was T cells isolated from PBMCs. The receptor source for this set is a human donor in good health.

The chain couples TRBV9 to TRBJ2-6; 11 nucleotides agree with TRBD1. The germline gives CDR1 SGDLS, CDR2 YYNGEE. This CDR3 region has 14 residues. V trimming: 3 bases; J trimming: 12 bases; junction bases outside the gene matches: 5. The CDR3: CASSGRDRGSVLTF. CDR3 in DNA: TGTGCCAGCAGCGGCCGGGACAGGGGGTCCGTCCTGACTTTC. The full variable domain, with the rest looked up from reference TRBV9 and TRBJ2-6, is DSGVTQTPKHLITATGQRVTLRCSPRSGDLSVYWYQQSLDQGLQFLIQYYNGEERAKGNILERFSAQQFPDLHSELNLSSLELGDSALYFCASSGRDRGSVLTFGAGSRLTVL.

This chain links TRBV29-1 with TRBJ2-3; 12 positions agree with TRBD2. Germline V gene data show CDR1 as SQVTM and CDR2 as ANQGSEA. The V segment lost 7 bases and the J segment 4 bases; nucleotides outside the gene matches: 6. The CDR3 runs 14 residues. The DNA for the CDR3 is TGCAGCGGAAGACTAGCGGGAGCCCCAGATACGCAGTATTTT. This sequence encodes CSGRLAGAPDTQYF.

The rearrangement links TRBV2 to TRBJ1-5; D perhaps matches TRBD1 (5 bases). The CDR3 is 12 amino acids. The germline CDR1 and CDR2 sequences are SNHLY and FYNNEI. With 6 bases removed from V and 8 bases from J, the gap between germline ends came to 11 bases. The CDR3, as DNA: TGTGCCAGCAGGGTAATAGGGGAGCCCCAGCATTTT. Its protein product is CASRVIGEPQHF.

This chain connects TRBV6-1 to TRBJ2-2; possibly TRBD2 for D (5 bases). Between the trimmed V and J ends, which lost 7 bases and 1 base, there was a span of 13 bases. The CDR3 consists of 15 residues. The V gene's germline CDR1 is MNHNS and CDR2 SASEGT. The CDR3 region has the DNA TGTGCCAGCAAGAGGGCAGCGGTGAACACCGGGGAGCTGTTTTTT. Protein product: CASKRAAVNTGELFF.

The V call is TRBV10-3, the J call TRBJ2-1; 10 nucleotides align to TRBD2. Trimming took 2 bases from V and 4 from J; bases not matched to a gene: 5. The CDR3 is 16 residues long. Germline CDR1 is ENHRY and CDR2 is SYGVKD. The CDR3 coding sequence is TGTGCCATCAGTGAGATCGTGGGACTAGCGTACAATGAGCAGTTCTTC. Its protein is CAISEIVGLAYNEQFF.

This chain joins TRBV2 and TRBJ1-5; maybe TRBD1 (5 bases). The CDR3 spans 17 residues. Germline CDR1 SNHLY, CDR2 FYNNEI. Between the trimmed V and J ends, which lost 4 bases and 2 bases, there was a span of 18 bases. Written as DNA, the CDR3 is TGTGCCAGCAGTGGAGCCGGGGGTTTGATTCGCAATCAGCCCCAGCATTTT. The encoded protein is CASSGAGGLIRNQPQHF. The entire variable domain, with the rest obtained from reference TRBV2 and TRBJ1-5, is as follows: EPEVTQTPSHQVTQMGQEVILRCVPISNHLYFYWYRQILGQKVEFLVSFYNNEISEKSEIFDDQFSVERPDGSNFTLKIRSTKLEDSAMYFCASSGAGGLIRNQPQHFGDGTRLSIL.

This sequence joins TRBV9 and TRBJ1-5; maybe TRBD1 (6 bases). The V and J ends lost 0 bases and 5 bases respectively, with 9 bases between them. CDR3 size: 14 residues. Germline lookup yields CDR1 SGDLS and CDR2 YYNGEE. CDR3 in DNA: TGTGCCAGCAGCGTAGGGGCAGGGGATCAGCCCCAGCATTTT. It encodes CASSVGAGDQPQHF. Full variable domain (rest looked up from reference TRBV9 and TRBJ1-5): DSGVTQTPKHLITATGQRVTLRCSPRSGDLSVYWYQQSLDQGLQFLIQYYNGEERAKGNILERFSAQQFPDLHSELNLSSLELGDSALYFCASSVGAGDQPQHFGDGTRLSIL.

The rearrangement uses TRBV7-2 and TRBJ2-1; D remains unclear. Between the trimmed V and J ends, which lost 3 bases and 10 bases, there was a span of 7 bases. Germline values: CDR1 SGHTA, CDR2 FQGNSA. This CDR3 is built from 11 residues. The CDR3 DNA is TGTGCCAGCAGCTTGACACCCGAGCAGTTCTTC. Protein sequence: CASSLTPEQFF.

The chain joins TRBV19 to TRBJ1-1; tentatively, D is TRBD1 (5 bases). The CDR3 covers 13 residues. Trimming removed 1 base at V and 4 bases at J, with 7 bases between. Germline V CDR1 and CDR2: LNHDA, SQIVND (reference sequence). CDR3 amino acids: CASSIGGGTEAFF. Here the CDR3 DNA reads TGTGCCAGTAGTATAGGGGGGGGCACTGAAGCTTTCTTT. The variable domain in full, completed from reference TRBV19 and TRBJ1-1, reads DGGITQSPKYLFRKEGQNVTLSCEQNLNHDAMYWYRQDPGQGLRLIYYSQIVNDFQKGDIAEGYSVSREKKESFPLTVTSAQKNPTAFYLCASSIGGGTEAFFGQGTRLTVV.

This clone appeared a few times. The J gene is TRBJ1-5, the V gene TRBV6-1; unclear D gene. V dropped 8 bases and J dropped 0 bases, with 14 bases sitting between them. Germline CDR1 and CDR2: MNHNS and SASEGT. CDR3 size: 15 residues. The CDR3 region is CASGSRDYSNQPQHF. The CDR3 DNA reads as TGTGCCAGCGGGTCGAGGGATTATAGCAATCAGCCCCAGCATTTT.

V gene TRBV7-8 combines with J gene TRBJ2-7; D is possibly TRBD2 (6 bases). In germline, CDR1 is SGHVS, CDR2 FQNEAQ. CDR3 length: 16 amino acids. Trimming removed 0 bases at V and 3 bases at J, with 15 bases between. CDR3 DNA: TGTGCCAGCAGCTTAGCGGCTAGCGAGTATCGCTACGAGCAGTACTTC. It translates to CASSLAASEYRYEQYF.

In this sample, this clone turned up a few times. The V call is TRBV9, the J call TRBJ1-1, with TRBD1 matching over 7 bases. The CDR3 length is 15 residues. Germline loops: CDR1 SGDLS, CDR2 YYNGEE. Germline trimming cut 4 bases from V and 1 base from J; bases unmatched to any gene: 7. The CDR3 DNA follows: TGTGCCAGCAGCCCCGAGACAGGGACGAACACTGAAGCTTTCTTT. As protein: CASSPETGTNTEAFF.

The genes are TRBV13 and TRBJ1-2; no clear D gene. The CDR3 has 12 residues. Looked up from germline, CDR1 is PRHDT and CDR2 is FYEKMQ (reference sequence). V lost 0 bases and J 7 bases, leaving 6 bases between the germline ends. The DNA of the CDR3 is TGTGCCAGCAGCTTAGGCCGAGGTGGCTACACCTTC. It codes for CASSLGRGGYTF.

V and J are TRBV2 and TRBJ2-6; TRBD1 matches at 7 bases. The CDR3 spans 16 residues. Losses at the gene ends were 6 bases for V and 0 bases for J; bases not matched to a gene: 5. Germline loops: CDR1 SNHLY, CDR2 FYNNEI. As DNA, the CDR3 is TGTGCCAGCAGCGACAGGGTTAGCTCTGGGGCCAACGTCCTGACTTTC. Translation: CASSDRVSSGANVLTF.

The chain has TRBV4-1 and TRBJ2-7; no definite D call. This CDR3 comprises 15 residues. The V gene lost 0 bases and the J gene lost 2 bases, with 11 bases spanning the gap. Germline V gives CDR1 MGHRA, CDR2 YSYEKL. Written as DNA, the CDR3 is TGCGCCAGCAGCCAAGATCCGGGTGAGGCCTACGAGCAGTACTTC. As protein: CASSQDPGEAYEQYF.

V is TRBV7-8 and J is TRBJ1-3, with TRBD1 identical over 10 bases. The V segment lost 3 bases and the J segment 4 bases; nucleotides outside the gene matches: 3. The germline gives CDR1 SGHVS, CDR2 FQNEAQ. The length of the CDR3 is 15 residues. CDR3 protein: CASSFGQGVGNTIYF. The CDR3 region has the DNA TGTGCCAGCAGCTTCGGACAGGGGGTAGGAAACACCATATATTTT.

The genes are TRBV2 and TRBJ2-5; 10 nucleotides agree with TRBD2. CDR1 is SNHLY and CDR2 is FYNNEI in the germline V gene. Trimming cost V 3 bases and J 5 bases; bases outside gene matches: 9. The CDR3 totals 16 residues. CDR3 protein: CASSDGLAGGRETQYF. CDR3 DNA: TGTGCCAGCAGTGATGGGTTAGCGGGAGGTCGGGAGACCCAGTACTTC.

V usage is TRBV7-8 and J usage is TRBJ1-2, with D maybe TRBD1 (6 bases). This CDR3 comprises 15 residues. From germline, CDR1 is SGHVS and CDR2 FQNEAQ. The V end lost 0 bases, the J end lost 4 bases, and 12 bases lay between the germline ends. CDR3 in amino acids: CASSLAADRSYGYTF. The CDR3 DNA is TGTGCCAGCAGCTTAGCGGCCGACAGGTCCTATGGCTACACCTTC.